This T cell receptor (beta chain) stems from a study of low-dose radiotherapy and immunotherapy resistance in tumors. Study background: The schedule for Cohort 2 used 1 Gy per fraction every two weeks, which added up to 13 Gy over 26 weeks.

The time point is: before trial treatment. The study gave donors nivolumab, ipilimumab, aspirin, low-dose cyclophosphamide and low-dose radiotherapy. Per the germline V gene, CDR1 is DFQATT and CDR2 is SNEGSKA (reference sequence). J lost 2 bases, V lost 6 bases, and 7 bases had no gene match. The CDR3 covers 15 residues. cDNA synthesis used a TRAV/TRBV-specific primer set for both chains. With a V-primer adapter and a constant-region primer, TCRs were amplified for about 19 PCR cycles. TCRdb reprocessed the reads via MiXCR and lists one record per CDR3 protein. The sample yields tens of thousands of distinct CDR3 sequences, approximately 25% seen once.

Sequenced here: PBMCs, sampled before treatment. The receptor comes from a male donor with prostate cancer. The chain uses TRBV20-1 and TRBJ2-1; 10 nucleotides align to TRBD2. The CDR3 is CSATDGLAAYNEQFF. CDR3 nucleotide sequence: TGCAGTGCCACAGACGGACTAGCGGCCTACAATGAGCAGTTCTTC.